What follows are 8 T cell receptor beta chains derived from one specimen sequenced in a study of PD-L1 blockade in urothelial cancer. Documented time point: pretreatment peripheral blood. The protocol was immunoSEQ multiplex PCR, while the TCRdb copy is restricted to in-frame clones and leaves out a portion. Of roughly 53,000 clones listed, around 85% are singletons. The input for sequencing was PBMCs, taken around atezolizumab (anti-PD-L1) treatment. These receptors were collected from a woman in her fifties or sixties with urothelial cancer.

The genes are TRBV10-1 and TRBJ2-7; 10 bases are shared with TRBD2. This CDR3 comprises 17 residues. Germline V gene lookup returns CDR1 WNHNN and CDR2 SYGVQD (reference sequence). V lost 3 bases and J lost 5; bases outside the gene matches: 13. The CDR3 DNA is TGCGCCAGCAGTGAATCACGGGCTAGCGGGAGAGGTAACGAGCAGTACTTC. Translation gives CASSESRASGRGNEQYF.

This CDR3 reads CSVRTGGAYEQYF. CDR3 nucleotide sequence: TGCAGCGTCAGGACAGGGGGGGCCTACGAGCAGTACTTC. V is TRBV29-1 and J is TRBJ2-7, with 10 bases lining up with TRBD1. The J segment lost 2 bases and the V segment lost 6 bases, leaving 4 bases of the junction unmatched. This CDR3 is built from 13 residues. The V gene's germline CDR1 is SQVTM and CDR2 ANQGSEA.

This clone is judged medium-sized. The chain recombines TRBV9 with TRBJ2-2; possible D gene TRBD1, 5 bases. This CDR3 is built from 15 residues. Germline V gives CDR1 SGDLS, CDR2 YYNGEE. With 3 bases removed from V and 4 bases from J, the gap between germline ends came to 13 bases. The CDR3 is CASSALTDPTGELFF. The CDR3 DNA reads TGTGCCAGCAGCGCCTTGACAGACCCCACCGGGGAGCTGTTTTTT.

This clone has just one count. The chain carries TRBV7-8 and TRBJ1-1, with D hard to call. There are 13 residues in the CDR3. Germline V lookup: CDR1 SGHVS, CDR2 FQNEAQ. The ends were cut back, 5 bases at V and 7 bases at J, with 14 bases in the middle. CDR3 residues: CASSPVGENEAFF. As DNA, the CDR3 is TGTGCCAGCAGCCCTGTCGGGGAGAATGAAGCTTTCTTT.

J is TRBJ1-1 and V is TRBV18; D unresolved. The CDR3 is made up of 12 amino acids. Looked up from germline, CDR1 is KGHSH and CDR2 is LQKENI. The ends were cut back, 3 bases at V and 3 bases at J, with 5 bases in the middle. CDR3 nucleotide sequence: TGTGCCAGCTCACCGTCGGACACTGAAGCTTTCTTT. It encodes CASSPSDTEAFF.

The chain is built from TRBV5-1 and TRBJ2-7; 11 positions match TRBD2. V dropped 0 bases and J dropped 3; count of bases not matched to a gene: 8. This CDR3 region has 17 residues. Germline CDR1 SGHRS, CDR2 YFSETQ. The CDR3 loop reads CASSLGLAGGLNYEQYF. The CDR3 DNA follows: TGCGCCAGCAGCTTGGGGCTAGCGGGGGGCCTTAACTACGAGCAGTACTTC. The variable domain in full, with the rest retrieved from reference TRBV5-1 and TRBJ2-7, is KAGVTQTPRYLIKTRGQQVTLSCSPISGHRSVSWYQQTPGQGLQFLFEYFSETQRNKGNFPGRFSGRQFSNSRSEMNVSTLELGDSALYLCASSLGLAGGLNYEQYFGPGTRLTVT.

This chain links TRBV6-6 with TRBJ2-1; 7 bases agree with TRBD1. Losses at the gene ends were 0 bases for V and 7 bases for J; bases not matched to a gene: 3. Per germline, CDR1 MNHNY and CDR2 SVGAGI (reference sequence). This CDR3 has 14 amino acids. DNA for the CDR3: TGTGCCAGCAGTTACTCGAACAGGGGTAATGAGCAGTTCTTC. Translation: CASSYSNRGNEQFF.

The V call is TRBV5-4, the J call TRBJ1-2; 7 bases line up with TRBD1. The CDR3 spans 16 residues. The ends lost 4 bases at V and 4 bases at J; junction bases unmatched: 13. Per the germline V gene, CDR1 is SGHNT and CDR2 is YYREEE (reference sequence). Here the CDR3 DNA reads TGTGCCAGCAGCCAAGGAGTGCTCGGACAGGTCTATGGCTACACCTTC. Protein product: CASSQGVLGQVYGYTF.